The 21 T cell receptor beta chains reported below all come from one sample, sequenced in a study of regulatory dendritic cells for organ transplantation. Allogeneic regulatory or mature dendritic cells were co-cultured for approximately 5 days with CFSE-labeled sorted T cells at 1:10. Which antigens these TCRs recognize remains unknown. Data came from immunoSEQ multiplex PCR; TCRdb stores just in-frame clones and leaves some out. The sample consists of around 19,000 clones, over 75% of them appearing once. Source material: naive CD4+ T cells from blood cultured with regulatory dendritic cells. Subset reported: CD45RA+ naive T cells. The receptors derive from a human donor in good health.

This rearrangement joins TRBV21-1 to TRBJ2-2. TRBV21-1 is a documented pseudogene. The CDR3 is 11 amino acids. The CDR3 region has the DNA TGTGCCAGGACGTCATCCGGGGAGCTGTTTTTT. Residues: CARTSSGELFF.

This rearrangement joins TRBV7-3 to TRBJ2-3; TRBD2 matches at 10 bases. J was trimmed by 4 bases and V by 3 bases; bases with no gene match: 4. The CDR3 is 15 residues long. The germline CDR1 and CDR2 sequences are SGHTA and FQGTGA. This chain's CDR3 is CASSFLAGVPDTQYF. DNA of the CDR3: TGTGCCAGCAGCTTTCTAGCGGGAGTCCCAGATACGCAGTATTTT.

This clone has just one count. CDR3 sequence: CAGAQPYEQYF. In DNA form, the CDR3 reads TGTGCAGGGGCGCAACCGTACGAGCAGTACTTC. The V and J genes are TRBV28 and TRBJ2-7; D might be TRBD1 (5 bases). Germline V gene sequence: CDR1 MDHEN, CDR2 SYDVKM. CDR3 size: 11 residues.

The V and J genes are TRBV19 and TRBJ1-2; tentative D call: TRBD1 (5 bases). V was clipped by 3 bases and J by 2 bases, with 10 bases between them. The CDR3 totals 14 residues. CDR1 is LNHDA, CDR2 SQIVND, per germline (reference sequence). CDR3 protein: CASSIGQGNYGYTF. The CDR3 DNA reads TGTGCCAGTAGTATTGGGCAGGGCAACTATGGCTACACCTTC.

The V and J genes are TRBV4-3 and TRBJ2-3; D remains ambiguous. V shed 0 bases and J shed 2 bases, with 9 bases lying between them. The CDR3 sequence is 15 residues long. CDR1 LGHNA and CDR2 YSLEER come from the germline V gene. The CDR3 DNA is TGCGCCAGCAGCCAAGATAGAGTCCTCACAGATACGCAGTATTTT. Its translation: CASSQDRVLTDTQYF.

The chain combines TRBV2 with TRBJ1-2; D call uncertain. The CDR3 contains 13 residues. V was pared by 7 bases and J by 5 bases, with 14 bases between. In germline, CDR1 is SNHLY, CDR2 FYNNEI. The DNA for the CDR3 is TGTGCCAGCACCGAGGGTCTCTTGTATGGCTACACCTTC. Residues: CASTEGLLYGYTF.

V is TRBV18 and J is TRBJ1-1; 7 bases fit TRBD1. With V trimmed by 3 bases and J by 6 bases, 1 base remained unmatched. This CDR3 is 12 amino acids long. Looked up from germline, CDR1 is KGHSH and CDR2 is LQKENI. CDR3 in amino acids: CASSPGTAEAFF. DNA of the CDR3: TGTGCCAGCTCACCTGGGACAGCTGAAGCTTTCTTT.

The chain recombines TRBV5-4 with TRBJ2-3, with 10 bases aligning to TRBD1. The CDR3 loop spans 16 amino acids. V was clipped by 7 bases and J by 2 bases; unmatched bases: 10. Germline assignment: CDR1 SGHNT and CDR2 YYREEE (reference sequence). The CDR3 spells CASGAGQGSFTDTQYF. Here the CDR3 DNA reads TGTGCCAGCGGGGCGGGACAGGGGAGCTTCACAGATACGCAGTATTTT.

The CDR3 region is CASSCYEAPKRDEQFF. The CDR3 DNA reads TGTGCCAGCAGCTGCTATGAGGCCCCGAAGAGGGATGAGCAGTTCTTC. The rearrangement uses TRBV7-3 and TRBJ2-1; tentatively, D is TRBD2 (5 bases). The CDR3 spans 16 residues. The V end lost 4 bases, the J end lost 8 bases, and 21 bases lay between the germline ends. The germline V gene encodes CDR1 SGHTA and CDR2 FQGTGA.

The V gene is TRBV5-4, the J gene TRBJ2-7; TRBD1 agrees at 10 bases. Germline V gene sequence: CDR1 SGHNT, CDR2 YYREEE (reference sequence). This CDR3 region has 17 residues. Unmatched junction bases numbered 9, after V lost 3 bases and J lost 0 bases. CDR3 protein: CASSSSRDRGTSYEQYF. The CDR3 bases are TGTGCCAGCAGCTCGTCCCGGGACAGGGGAACCTCCTACGAGCAGTACTTC.

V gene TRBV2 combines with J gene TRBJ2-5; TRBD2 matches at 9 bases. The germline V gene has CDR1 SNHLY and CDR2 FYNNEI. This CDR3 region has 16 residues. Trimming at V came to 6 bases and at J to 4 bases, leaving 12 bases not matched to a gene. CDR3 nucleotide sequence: TGTGCCAGCAGCGGGGTAGCGGGAGATGCCCGAGAGACCCAGTACTTC. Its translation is CASSGVAGDARETQYF.

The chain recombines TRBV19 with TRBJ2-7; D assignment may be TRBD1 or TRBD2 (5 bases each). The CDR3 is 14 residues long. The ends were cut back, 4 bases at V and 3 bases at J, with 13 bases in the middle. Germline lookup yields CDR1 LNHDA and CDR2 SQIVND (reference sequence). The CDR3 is CASSNEGKGYEQYF. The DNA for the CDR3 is TGTGCCAGTAGTAATGAGGGGAAAGGCTACGAGCAGTACTTC.

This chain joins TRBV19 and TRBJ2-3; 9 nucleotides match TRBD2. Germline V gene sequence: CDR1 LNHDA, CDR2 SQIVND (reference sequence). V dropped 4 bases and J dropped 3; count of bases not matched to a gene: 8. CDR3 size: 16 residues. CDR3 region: CASSSHSSGRTDTQYF. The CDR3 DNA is TGTGCCAGTAGTAGCCATAGCAGCGGGAGGACAGATACGCAGTATTTT.

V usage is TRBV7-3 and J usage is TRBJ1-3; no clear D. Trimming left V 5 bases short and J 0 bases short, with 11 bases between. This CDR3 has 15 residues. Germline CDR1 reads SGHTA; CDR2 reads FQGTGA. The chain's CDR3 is CASSAQASSGNTIYF. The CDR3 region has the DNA TGTGCCAGCAGCGCGCAGGCCTCCTCTGGAAACACCATATATTTT.

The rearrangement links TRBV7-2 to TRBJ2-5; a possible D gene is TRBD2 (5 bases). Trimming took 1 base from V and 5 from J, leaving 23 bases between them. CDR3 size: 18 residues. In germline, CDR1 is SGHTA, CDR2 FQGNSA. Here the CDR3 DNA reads TGTGCCAGCAGCTTAGTAGGAACTTTCGAGGGTGTTTGGGAGACCCAGTACTTC. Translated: CASSLVGTFEGVWETQYF.

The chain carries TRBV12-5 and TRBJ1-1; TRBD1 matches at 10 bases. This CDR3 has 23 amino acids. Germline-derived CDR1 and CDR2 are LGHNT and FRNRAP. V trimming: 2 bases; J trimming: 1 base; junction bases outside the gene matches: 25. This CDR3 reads CASGLSLKTGGEWPARGNTEAFF. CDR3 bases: TGTGCTAGTGGTTTGTCCCTAAAGACAGGGGGCGAGTGGCCGGCTAGGGGGAACACTGAAGCTTTCTTT.

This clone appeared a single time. CDR3 region: CASSAELVGTQYF. In DNA form, the CDR3 reads TGTGCCAGCAGTGCTGAGTTAGTAGGTACGCAGTATTTT. This chain uses TRBV2 with TRBJ2-3, with D hard to call. Germline values: CDR1 SNHLY, CDR2 FYNNEI. The length of the CDR3 is 13 residues. V gave up 4 bases and J gave up 8 bases, with 13 bases separating them.

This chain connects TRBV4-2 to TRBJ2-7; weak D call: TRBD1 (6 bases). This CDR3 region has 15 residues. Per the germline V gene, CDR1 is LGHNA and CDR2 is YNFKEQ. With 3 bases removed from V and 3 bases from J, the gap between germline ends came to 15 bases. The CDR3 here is CASSHGAGVNYEQYF. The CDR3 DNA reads TGTGCCAGCAGCCACGGCGCAGGGGTTAACTACGAGCAGTACTTC.

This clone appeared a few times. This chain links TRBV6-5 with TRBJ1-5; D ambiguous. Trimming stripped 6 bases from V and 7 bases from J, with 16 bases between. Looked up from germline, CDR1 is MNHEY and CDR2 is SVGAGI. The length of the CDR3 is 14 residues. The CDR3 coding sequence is TGTGCCAGCAGCCGCAATCCTTCGGTACAGCCCCAGCATTTT. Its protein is CASSRNPSVQPQHF.

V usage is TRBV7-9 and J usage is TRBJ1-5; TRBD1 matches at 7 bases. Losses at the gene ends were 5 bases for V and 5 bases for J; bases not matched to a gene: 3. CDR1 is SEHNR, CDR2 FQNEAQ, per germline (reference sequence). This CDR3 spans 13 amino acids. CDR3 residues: CASSRGQYQPQHF. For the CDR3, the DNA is TGTGCCAGCAGCCGGGGACAGTATCAGCCCCAGCATTTT. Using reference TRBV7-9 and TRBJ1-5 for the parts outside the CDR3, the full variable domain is DTGVSQNPRHKITKRGQNVTFRCDPISEHNRLYWYRQTLGQGPEFLTYFQNEAQLEKSRLLSDRFSAERPKGSFSTLEIQRTEQGDSAMYLCASSRGQYQPQHFGDGTRLSIL.

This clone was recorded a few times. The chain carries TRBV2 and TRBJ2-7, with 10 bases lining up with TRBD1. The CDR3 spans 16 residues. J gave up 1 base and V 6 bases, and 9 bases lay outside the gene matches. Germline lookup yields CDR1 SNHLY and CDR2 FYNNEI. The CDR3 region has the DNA TGTGCCAGCAGCTCTCCCCGGGACAGGGGTTCCTACGAGCAGTACTTC. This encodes CASSSPRDRGSYEQYF. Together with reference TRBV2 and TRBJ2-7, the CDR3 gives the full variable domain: EPEVTQTPSHQVTQMGQEVILRCVPISNHLYFYWYRQILGQKVEFLVSFYNNEISEKSEIFDDQFSVERPDGSNFTLKIRSTKLEDSAMYFCASSSPRDRGSYEQYFGPGTRLTVT.